A selection of T cell receptor beta chains follows, all from one sample in a study of cytotoxic CD8 clonotypes in ibrutinib-treated CLL. Repertoires were generated with immunoSEQ multiplex PCR, while TCRdb's copy carries only in-frame clones and drops some. The sample consists of approximately 320,000 clones, 67% of them appearing once. The material sequenced was PBMCs, taken after 36 months of ibrutinib treatment. These TCRs come from a human donor with chronic lymphocytic leukemia. CDR3s include the opening cysteine and the closing phenylalanine or tryptophan.

TRBV5-1	TRBJ2-1	15	CASSLQGNVYNEQFF
TRBV7-9	TRBJ1-2	13	CASSTGGRYGYTF
TRBV4-1	TRBJ2-2	13	CASSQEALGELFF
TRBV7-2	TRBJ2-2	15	CASSLETVHTGELFF
TRBV29-1	TRBJ1-3	13	CSVEGVIGNTIYF
TRBV4-1	TRBJ2-7	14	CASSHRTGAYEQYF
TRBV27	TRBJ2-7	14	CASSFGTGAYEQYF
TRBV5-8	TRBJ2-4	17	CATPFRGGAYRGNIQYF
TRBV18	TRBJ2-7	13	CASSIRQLAEQYF
TRBV5-3	TRBJ2-7	14	CARSSLEGSYEQYF
TRBV29-1	TRBJ2-7	13	CSVQLAPTYEQYF
TRBV4-1	TRBJ2-5	13	CASSQLPGETQYF
TRBV5-1	TRBJ2-1	13	CASRGQDGDEQFF
TRBV6-1	TRBJ1-5	15	CASSGTSWSNQPQHF
TRBV2	TRBJ2-5	14	CASSLGPPKETQYF
TRBV6-6	TRBJ1-5	12	CATNEQGEPQHF
TRBV6-6	TRBJ2-7	16	CASRDSGTGYPYEQYF
TRBV18	TRBJ2-7	15	CASSQTAIRVYEQYF
TRBV21-1	TRBJ2-3	19	CASRNPNAGTSGSEATQYF
TRBV2	TRBJ2-7	13	CASNIAERHEQYF
TRBV10-3	TRBJ2-5	13	CAISGGGLETQYF
TRBV27	TRBJ2-1	19	CASSLGGQLTGWSYNEQFF
TRBV14	TRBJ2-5	18	CASSKRLALQGGVKTQYF
TRBV29-1	TRBJ2-5	15	CSVGGLASGLETQYF
TRBV5-6	TRBJ1-6	16	CASSRDSYSYNSPLHF
TRBV19	TRBJ1-4	14	CASNRGHTNEKLFF
TRBV6-5	TRBJ1-1	14	CASSPRTVNTEAFF
TRBV28	TRBJ2-7	15	CASSSPRRALYEQYF